This paragraph reports one TCR beta chain. This record comes from a study of OX40 agonist ivuxolimab in advanced cancers. TCRdb's table, derived via immunoSEQ multiplex PCR, lists solely in-frame clones and lacks some. The table has over 9,000 clones, about 66% seen once; the top ten hold about 26%. The source material was CD4+ or CD8+ T cells sorted from blood, sampled in a trial of the OX40 agonist ivuxolimab. This clonotype originated in an adult with an advanced solid tumor such as melanoma, head and neck, liver or kidney cancer.

The CDR3 loop reads CASSFYRGTGELFF. DNA of the CDR3: TGTGCCAGCAGCTTTTACAGGGGGACCGGGGAGCTGTTTTTT. This chain links TRBV11-3 with TRBJ2-2, with 8 bases matching TRBD1. Trimming cost V 3 bases and J 5 bases; bases outside gene matches: 2. CDR3 length: 14 amino acids. Looked up from germline, CDR1 is SGHNT and CDR2 is YENEEA.